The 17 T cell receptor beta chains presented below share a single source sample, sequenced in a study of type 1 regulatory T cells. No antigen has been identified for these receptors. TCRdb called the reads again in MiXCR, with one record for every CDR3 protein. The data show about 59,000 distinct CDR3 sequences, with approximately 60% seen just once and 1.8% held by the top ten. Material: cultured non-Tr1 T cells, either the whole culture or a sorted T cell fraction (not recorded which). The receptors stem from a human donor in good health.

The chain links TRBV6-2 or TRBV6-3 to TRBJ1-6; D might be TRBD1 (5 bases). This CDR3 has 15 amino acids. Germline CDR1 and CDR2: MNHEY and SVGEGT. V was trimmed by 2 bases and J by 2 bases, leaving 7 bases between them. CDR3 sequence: CASSYGGPYNSPLHF. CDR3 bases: TGTGCCAGCAGTTACGGGGGACCCTATAATTCACCCCTCCACTTT.

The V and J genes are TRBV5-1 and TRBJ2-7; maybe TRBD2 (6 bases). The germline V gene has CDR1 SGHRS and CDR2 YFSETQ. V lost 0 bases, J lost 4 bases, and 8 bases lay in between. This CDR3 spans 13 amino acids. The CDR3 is CASSLVSGYEQYF. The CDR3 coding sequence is TGCGCCAGCAGCTTGGTTAGCGGATACGAGCAGTACTTC.

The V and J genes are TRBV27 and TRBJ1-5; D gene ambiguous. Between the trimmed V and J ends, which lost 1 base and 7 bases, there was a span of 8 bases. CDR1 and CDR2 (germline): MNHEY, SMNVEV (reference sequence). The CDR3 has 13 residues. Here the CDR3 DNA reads TGTGCCAGCAGTTTATTGGACGGGCAGCCCCAGCATTTT. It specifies CASSLLDGQPQHF.

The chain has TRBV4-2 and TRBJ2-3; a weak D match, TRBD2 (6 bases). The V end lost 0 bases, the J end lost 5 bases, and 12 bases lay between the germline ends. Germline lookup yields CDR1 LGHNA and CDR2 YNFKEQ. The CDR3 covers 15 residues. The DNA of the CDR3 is TGTGCCAGCAGCCAAGAACACGGGAGTGGAGATACGCAGTATTTT. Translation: CASSQEHGSGDTQYF.

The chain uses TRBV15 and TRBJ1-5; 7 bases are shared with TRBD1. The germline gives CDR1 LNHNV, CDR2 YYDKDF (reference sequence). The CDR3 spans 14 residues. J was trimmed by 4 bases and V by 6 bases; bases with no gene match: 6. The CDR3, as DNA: TGTGCCACCAGTCAAGACAGGGTGAATCAGCCCCAGCATTTT. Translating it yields CATSQDRVNQPQHF.

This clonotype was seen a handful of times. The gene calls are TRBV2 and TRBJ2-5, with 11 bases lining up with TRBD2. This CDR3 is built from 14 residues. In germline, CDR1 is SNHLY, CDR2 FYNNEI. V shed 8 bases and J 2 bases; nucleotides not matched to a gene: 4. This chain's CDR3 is CASPGLADQETQYF. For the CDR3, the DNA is TGTGCCAGCCCGGGACTAGCGGATCAAGAGACCCAGTACTTC.

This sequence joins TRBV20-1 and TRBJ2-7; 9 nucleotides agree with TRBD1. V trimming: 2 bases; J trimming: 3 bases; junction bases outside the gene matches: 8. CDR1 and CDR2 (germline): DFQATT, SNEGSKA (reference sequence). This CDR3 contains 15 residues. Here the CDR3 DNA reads TGCAGTGCTAGACCTTTACAGGGGGCTGGCTACGAGCAGTACTTC. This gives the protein CSARPLQGAGYEQYF.

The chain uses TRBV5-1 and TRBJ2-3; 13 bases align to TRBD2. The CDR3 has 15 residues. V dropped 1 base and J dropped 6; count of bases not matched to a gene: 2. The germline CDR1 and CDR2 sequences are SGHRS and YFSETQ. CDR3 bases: TGCGCCAGCAGCTTGCGGGGACTAGCGGGGGATACGCAGTATTTT. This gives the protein CASSLRGLAGDTQYF.

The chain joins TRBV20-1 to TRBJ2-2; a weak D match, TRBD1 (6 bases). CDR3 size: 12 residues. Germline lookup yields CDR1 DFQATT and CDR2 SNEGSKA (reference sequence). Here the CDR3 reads CSTTGRTGELFF. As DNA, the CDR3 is TGCAGCACCACAGGGCGGACCGGGGAGCTGTTTTTT.

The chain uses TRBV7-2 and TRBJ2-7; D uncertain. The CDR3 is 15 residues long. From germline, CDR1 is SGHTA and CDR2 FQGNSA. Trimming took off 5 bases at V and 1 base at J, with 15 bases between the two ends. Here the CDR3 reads CASSRFTVGSYEQYF. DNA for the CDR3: TGTGCCAGCAGCCGGTTTACCGTGGGGTCCTACGAGCAGTACTTC.

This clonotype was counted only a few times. The CDR3 DNA sequence: TGTGCCAGCAGCGTAGGACTTAGGACGGTTGAGGACAATGAGCAGTTCTTC. Protein sequence: CASSVGLRTVEDNEQFF. V usage is TRBV9 and J usage is TRBJ2-1; the D is unclear. CDR3 length: 17 amino acids. Germline loops: CDR1 SGDLS, CDR2 YYNGEE. Trimming took 0 bases from V and 5 from J, leaving 18 bases between them.

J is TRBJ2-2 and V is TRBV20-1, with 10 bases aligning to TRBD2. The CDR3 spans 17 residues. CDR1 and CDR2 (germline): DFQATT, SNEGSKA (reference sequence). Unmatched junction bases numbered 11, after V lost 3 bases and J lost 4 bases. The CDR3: CSASDQREGLVTGELFF. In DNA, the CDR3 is TGCAGTGCTAGTGATCAGCGGGAGGGCCTGGTCACCGGGGAGCTGTTTTTT.

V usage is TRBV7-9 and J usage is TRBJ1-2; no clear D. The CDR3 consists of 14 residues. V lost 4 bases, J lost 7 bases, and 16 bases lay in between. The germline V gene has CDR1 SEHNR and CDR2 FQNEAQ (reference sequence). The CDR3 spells CASSSAQAVLGYTF. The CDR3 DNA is TGTGCCAGCAGCTCCGCGCAGGCGGTGCTTGGCTACACCTTC.

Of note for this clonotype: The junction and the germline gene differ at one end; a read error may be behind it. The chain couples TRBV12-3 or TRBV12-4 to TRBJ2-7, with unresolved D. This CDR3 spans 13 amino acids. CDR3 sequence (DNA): TGTGCCAGCAGGATCTCGGGTGCCTACGGGCAGTACTTC. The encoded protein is CASRISGAYGQYF.

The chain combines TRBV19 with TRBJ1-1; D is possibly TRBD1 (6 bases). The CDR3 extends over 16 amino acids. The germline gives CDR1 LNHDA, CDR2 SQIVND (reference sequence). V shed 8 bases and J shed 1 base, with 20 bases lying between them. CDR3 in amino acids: CASCLGAGDANTEAFF. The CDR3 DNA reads TGTGCCAGTTGTTTGGGGGCAGGGGATGCGAACACTGAAGCTTTCTTT.

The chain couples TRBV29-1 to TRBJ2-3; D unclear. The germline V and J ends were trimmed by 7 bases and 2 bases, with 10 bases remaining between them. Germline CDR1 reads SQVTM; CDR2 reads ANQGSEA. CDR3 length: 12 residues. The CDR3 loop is CSGTMNTDTQYF. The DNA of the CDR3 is TGCAGCGGAACGATGAACACAGATACGCAGTATTTT.

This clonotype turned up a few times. The CDR3 region has the DNA TGTGCCAGCTCACCGAAAGACAGGACTAGCGGGAGGGGGAACAACATTCAGTACTTC. Translation gives CASSPKDRTSGRGNNIQYF. The chain combines TRBV18 with TRBJ2-4, with 15 bases fitting TRBD2. Germline-derived CDR1 and CDR2 are KGHSH and LQKENI. The V segment lost 3 bases and the J segment 7 bases; nucleotides outside the gene matches: 13. There are 19 residues in the CDR3.